This record looks at one TCR beta chain sequence and its context. Its specificity is unknown. Individual cDNA molecules received unique molecular identifiers. Via MiXCR, TCRdb re-called the 5' RACE reads, giving one row per CDR3 protein. The table includes more than 85,000 distinct CDR3 sequences, about 15% detected once. The sample is drawn from a study of early T cells in non-severe SARS-CoV-2 infection. Looking at the study overall: Unsorted whole-blood RNA was sequenced in bulk, leaving chains unpaired.

The study, taken as a whole, reports: Anti-spike CD8 responses were favored in VDJdb matching, and private and CD4 specificities were missed.

V was cut by 0 bases and J by 5 bases, with 8 bases left in between. CDR3 length: 14 amino acids. The origin of this receptor is an adult who was a healthcare worker with PCR-confirmed SARS-CoV-2 infection or an uninfected control (not recorded which). Sequences were obtained from whole blood. The V gene is TRBV12-3 or TRBV12-4, the J gene TRBJ2-1, with a weak D call TRBD1 (5 bases). CDR3 sequence (DNA): TGTGCCAGCAGTTTAGCGATAGGGGACAATGAGCAGTTCTTC. Protein sequence: CASSLAIGDNEQFF.